This TCR beta chain came from a study of T cell responses to AZD1222 COVID-19 vaccine. Study conclusions and caveats: The sample set comprised mostly white British donors with more females, and clonal diversity was possibly underestimated.

Note on this clone: Antigen unknown.

Germline CDR1 reads SGDLS; CDR2 reads YYNGEE. V was cut by 4 bases and J by 0 bases, with 20 bases left in between. This CDR3 is built from 17 residues. Profiling relied on immunoSEQ multiplex PCR, and the TCRdb table lists in-frame clones only, not all of them. The table has tens of thousands of clones, less than 95% seen once. The source material was peripheral blood, sampled 28 days after the second AZD1222 dose. The chain has TRBV9 and TRBJ2-7; weak D call: TRBD2 (7 bases). The source is an adult who received the AZD1222 COVID-19 vaccine. The CDR3 DNA reads TGTGCCAGCAGCCCTAAGGGCGGGGGCCGCTCCTCCTACGAGCAGTACTTC. Encoded protein: CASSPKGGGRSSYEQYF.